Presented here are 21 T cell receptor beta chains from one specimen sequenced in a study of blood T cell repertoires in COVID-19. Generated by immunoSEQ multiplex PCR, the TCRdb table keeps only in-frame clones and is missing some. Among 140,000 to 150,000 clones listed, 84% were seen once. Sequenced input: peripheral blood. These receptor sequences come from a human donor in a cohort sampled during active COVID-19.

The rearrangement links TRBV19 to TRBJ1-3; 8 nucleotides align to TRBD1. This CDR3 spans 13 amino acids. The V gene's germline CDR1 is LNHDA and CDR2 SQIVND (reference sequence). The trim removed 8 bases at V and 1 base at J, leaving 1 base unmatched. For the CDR3, the DNA is TGTGCCAGTGGACAGGGTTCTGGAAACACCATATATTTT. Amino acids: CASGQGSGNTIYF. The whole variable domain, filled in from reference TRBV19 and TRBJ1-3, reads DGGITQSPKYLFRKEGQNVTLSCEQNLNHDAMYWYRQDPGQGLRLIYYSQIVNDFQKGDIAEGYSVSREKKESFPLTVTSAQKNPTAFYLCASGQGSGNTIYFGEGSWLTVV.

The rearrangement uses TRBV24-1 and TRBJ2-3; TRBD1 aligns across 10 bases. The V and J ends lost 6 bases and 4 bases, in that order; junction bases with no gene match: 6. The CDR3 contains 15 residues. Germline V lookup: CDR1 KGHDR, CDR2 SFDVKD. The CDR3 sequence is CATSPTGGTSDTQYF. CDR3 in DNA: TGTGCCACCAGTCCGACAGGGGGCACCTCAGATACGCAGTATTTT.

The J gene is TRBJ1-5, the V gene TRBV6-5; TRBD1 might be the D (5 bases). CDR1 is MNHEY, CDR2 SVGAGI, per germline. This CDR3 has 13 residues. Between the trimmed V and J ends, which lost 3 bases and 11 bases, there was a span of 14 bases. This CDR3 is CASSYRGAGAQHF. The CDR3 DNA is TGTGCCAGCAGTTATCGCGGGGCGGGAGCCCAGCATTTT.

The rearrangement joins TRBV18 to TRBJ1-2, with a possible D match to TRBD1 (6 bases). Deletions cut 5 bases from V and 3 bases from J, with 16 bases between. The CDR3 is 15 amino acids. Per the germline V gene, CDR1 is KGHSH and CDR2 is LQKENI. CDR3 region: CASSTGKTAYYGYTF. In DNA, the CDR3 is TGTGCCAGCTCAACAGGGAAAACGGCATACTATGGCTACACCTTC. The variable domain in full, with the rest retrieved from reference TRBV18 and TRBJ1-2, is NAGVMQNPRHLVRRRGQEARLRCSPMKGHSHVYWYRQLPEEGLKFMVYLQKENIIDESGMPKERFSAEFPKEGPSILRIQQVVRGDSAAYFCASSTGKTAYYGYTFGSGTRLTVV.

This sequence joins TRBV3-1 (or the pseudogene TRBV3-2) and TRBJ1-1; no clear D gene. The CDR3 is 13 amino acids. CDR1 is LGHDT and CDR2 is YNNKEL in the germline V gene (reference sequence). The V and J ends lost 1 base and 3 bases respectively, with 6 bases between them. This CDR3 is CASSQGAYTEAFF. The CDR3 DNA reads TGTGCCAGCAGCCAAGGTGCGTACACTGAAGCTTTCTTT.

This clone was detected a few times. V is TRBV5-4 and J is TRBJ1-1, with 9 bases matching TRBD1. CDR1 is SGHNT, CDR2 YYREEE, per germline (reference sequence). Trimming at V came to 4 bases and at J to 3 bases, leaving 1 base not matched to a gene. The CDR3 has 13 amino acids. This chain's CDR3 is CASSRDRDTEAFF. In DNA form, the CDR3 reads TGTGCCAGCAGCCGGGACAGGGACACTGAAGCTTTCTTT.

The chain joins TRBV6-2 or TRBV6-3 to TRBJ1-4; D is undetermined. The CDR3 consists of 14 residues. V gave up 5 bases and J gave up 7 bases, with 14 bases separating them. CDR1 and CDR2 from the germline V gene are MNHEY and SVGEGT. CDR3 sequence (DNA): TGTGCCAGCAGTCACAGAACCTCCAGTGAAAAACTGTTTTTT. Protein: CASSHRTSSEKLFF.

This chain links TRBV15 with TRBJ1-2; possibly TRBD1 for D (6 bases). This CDR3 is 14 amino acids long. CDR1 LNHNV and CDR2 YYDKDF come from the germline V gene (reference sequence). Trimming shortened V by 2 bases and J by 12 bases, and 19 bases separated the two germline ends. In DNA, the CDR3 is TGTGCCACCAGCAGAAATCTATACAGGGAGGGGAACACCTTC. Protein: CATSRNLYREGNTF.

The rearrangement uses TRBV5-1 and TRBJ1-4; D ambiguous. V lost 4 bases to trimming and J lost 7 bases, with 11 bases between them. CDR3 length: 13 residues. Germline-derived CDR1 and CDR2 are SGHRS and YFSETQ. In DNA form, the CDR3 reads TGCGCCAGCAGCAAGGGTGGAGGTGAAAAACTGTTTTTT. The encoded protein is CASSKGGGEKLFF.

The chain combines TRBV5-4 with TRBJ1-2; D may be TRBD1 (5 bases). Germline lookup yields CDR1 SGHNT and CDR2 YYREEE (reference sequence). Trimming pared 0 bases from V and 2 bases from J, leaving 8 bases between. This CDR3 is built from 14 residues. CDR3 coding DNA: TGTGCCAGCAGCTTGGGACAGTTGAACTATGGCTACACCTTC. Amino acid sequence: CASSLGQLNYGYTF.

The chain combines TRBV2 with TRBJ1-2; D gene unclear. Trimming shortened V by 0 bases and J by 8 bases, and 7 bases separated the two germline ends. There are 12 residues in the CDR3. Germline CDR1 and CDR2: SNHLY and FYNNEI. CDR3 bases: TGTGCCAGCAGTGAAGCTTCCGAGGGCTACACCTTC. Its protein is CASSEASEGYTF. Full variable domain (missing parts from reference TRBV2 and TRBJ1-2): EPEVTQTPSHQVTQMGQEVILRCVPISNHLYFYWYRQILGQKVEFLVSFYNNEISEKSEIFDDQFSVERPDGSNFTLKIRSTKLEDSAMYFCASSEASEGYTFGSGTRLTVV.

This clone is a singleton in its sample. The rearrangement links TRBV9 to TRBJ1-1, with TRBD1 matching over 8 bases. CDR1 is SGDLS, CDR2 YYNGEE, per germline. CDR3 size: 16 residues. V was pared by 0 bases and J by 5 bases, with 9 bases of the junction left unmatched. As DNA, the CDR3 is TGTGCCAGCAGCGTAGCAGAAAGGACAGGGAATACTGAAGCTTTCTTT. Its protein is CASSVAERTGNTEAFF. Combining the CDR3 with reference TRBV9 and TRBJ1-1 gives the whole variable domain DSGVTQTPKHLITATGQRVTLRCSPRSGDLSVYWYQQSLDQGLQFLIQYYNGEERAKGNILERFSAQQFPDLHSELNLSSLELGDSALYFCASSVAERTGNTEAFFGQGTRLTVV.

The chain links TRBV28 to TRBJ2-7, with D possibly being TRBD1 (5 bases). V was clipped by 3 bases and J by 0 bases, with 9 bases between them. This CDR3 has 14 amino acids. Germline CDR1 reads MDHEN; CDR2 reads SYDVKM. The chain's CDR3 is CASSLLTGSYEQYF. CDR3 in DNA: TGTGCCAGCAGTTTGCTAACAGGCTCCTACGAGCAGTACTTC. Using reference TRBV28 and TRBJ2-7 for the parts outside the CDR3, the full variable domain is DVKVTQSSRYLVKRTGEKVFLECVQDMDHENMFWYRQDPGLGLRLIYFSYDVKMKEKGDIPEGYSVSREKKERFSLILESASTNQTSMYLCASSLLTGSYEQYFGPGTRLTVT.

The chain recombines TRBV28 with TRBJ2-3; TRBD2 agrees at 8 bases. With V trimmed by 6 bases and J by 5 bases, 10 bases remained unmatched. The CDR3 has 15 amino acids. The germline V gene has CDR1 MDHEN and CDR2 SYDVKM. CDR3 region: CASSPGGGGRDTQYF. The CDR3 bases are TGTGCCAGCAGCCCGGGGGGCGGGGGGAGAGATACGCAGTATTTT. Combining the CDR3 with reference TRBV28 and TRBJ2-3 gives the whole variable domain DVKVTQSSRYLVKRTGEKVFLECVQDMDHENMFWYRQDPGLGLRLIYFSYDVKMKEKGDIPEGYSVSREKKERFSLILESASTNQTSMYLCASSPGGGGRDTQYFGPGTRLTVL.

The V call is TRBV7-2, the J call TRBJ1-3, with D unclear. This CDR3 contains 12 residues. The germline gives CDR1 SGHTA, CDR2 FQGNSA. Trimming removed 3 bases from V and 5 bases from J, with 5 bases in between. CDR3 DNA: TGTGCCAGCAGCTTTCTTAGAAACACCATATATTTT. Translation: CASSFLRNTIYF.

The CDR3 DNA reads as TGTGCCAGCAGTTACCGAAAACAGGGAAGCACTGAAGCTTTCTTT. Protein: CASSYRKQGSTEAFF. The chain links TRBV6-6 to TRBJ1-1, with a weak D call TRBD1 (6 bases). Germline V gives CDR1 MNHNY, CDR2 SVGAGI (reference sequence). V was trimmed by 2 bases and J by 4 bases, leaving 14 bases between them. The CDR3 totals 15 residues.

As concerns this clone: Other DNA sequences within the sample encode an identical CDR3. This chain connects TRBV18 to TRBJ1-5; the match to TRBD1 covers 7 bases. CDR1 KGHSH and CDR2 LQKENI come from the germline V gene. CDR3 length: 15 amino acids. The V gene end was trimmed by 6 bases and the J gene end by 0 bases; junction bases not matched to a gene: 5. The CDR3 here is CASSRDSYSNQPQHF. CDR3 DNA sequence: TGTGCCAGCTCGAGGGACAGCTATAGCAATCAGCCCCAGCATTTT.

V usage is TRBV4-3 and J usage is TRBJ2-3, with D perhaps TRBD2 (6 bases). The CDR3 runs 15 residues. Trimming removed 3 bases at V and 2 bases at J, with 12 bases between. Looked up from germline, CDR1 is LGHNA and CDR2 is YSLEER. The CDR3 loop is CASSQGLQNTDTQYF. The CDR3, as DNA: TGCGCCAGCAGCCAGGGACTCCAAAACACAGATACGCAGTATTTT.

The chain combines TRBV2 with TRBJ1-1; 8 nucleotides line up with TRBD1. The V gene end was trimmed by 2 bases and the J gene end by 5 bases; junction bases not matched to a gene: 4. Germline CDR1 reads SNHLY; CDR2 reads FYNNEI. This CDR3 has 14 amino acids. CDR3 residues: CASSESRGQTEAFF. The CDR3 DNA sequence: TGTGCCAGCAGTGAATCCAGGGGGCAAACTGAAGCTTTCTTT.

The J gene is TRBJ2-3, the V gene TRBV9, with a tentative D call TRBD1 (6 bases). The CDR3 is 12 amino acids. Germline CDR1 reads SGDLS; CDR2 reads YYNGEE. V gave up 3 bases and J gave up 11 bases, with 13 bases separating them. CDR3 coding DNA: TGTGCCAGCAGCGAGAGGGACACCGAGCAGTATTTT. It encodes CASSERDTEQYF.

This clone showed up just a few times. This chain uses TRBV5-6 with TRBJ1-2; weak D call: TRBD1 (5 bases). With 4 bases removed from V and 3 bases from J, the gap between germline ends came to 16 bases. Germline V CDR1 and CDR2: SGHDT, YYEEEE. This CDR3 spans 15 amino acids. Here the CDR3 reads CASSPGGRRDYGYTF. CDR3 nucleotide sequence: TGTGCCAGCAGCCCGGGGGGTCGCCGGGACTATGGCTACACCTTC. Complete variable domain (other parts from reference TRBV5-6 and TRBJ1-2): DAGVTQSPTHLIKTRGQQVTLRCSPKSGHDTVSWYQQALGQGPQFIFQYYEEEERQRGNFPDRFSGHQFPNYSSELNVNALLLGDSALYLCASSPGGRRDYGYTFGSGTRLTVV.